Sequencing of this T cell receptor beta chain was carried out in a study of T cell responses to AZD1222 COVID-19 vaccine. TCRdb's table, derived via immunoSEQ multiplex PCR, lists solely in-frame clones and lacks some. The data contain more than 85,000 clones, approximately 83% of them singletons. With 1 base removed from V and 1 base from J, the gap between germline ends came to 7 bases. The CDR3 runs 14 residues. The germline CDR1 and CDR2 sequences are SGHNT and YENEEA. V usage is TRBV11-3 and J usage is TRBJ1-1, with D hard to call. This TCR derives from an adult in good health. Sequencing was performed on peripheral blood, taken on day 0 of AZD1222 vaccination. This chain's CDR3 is CASSLGVANTEAFF. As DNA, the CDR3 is TGTGCCAGCAGCTTAGGAGTGGCGAACACTGAAGCTTTCTTT.